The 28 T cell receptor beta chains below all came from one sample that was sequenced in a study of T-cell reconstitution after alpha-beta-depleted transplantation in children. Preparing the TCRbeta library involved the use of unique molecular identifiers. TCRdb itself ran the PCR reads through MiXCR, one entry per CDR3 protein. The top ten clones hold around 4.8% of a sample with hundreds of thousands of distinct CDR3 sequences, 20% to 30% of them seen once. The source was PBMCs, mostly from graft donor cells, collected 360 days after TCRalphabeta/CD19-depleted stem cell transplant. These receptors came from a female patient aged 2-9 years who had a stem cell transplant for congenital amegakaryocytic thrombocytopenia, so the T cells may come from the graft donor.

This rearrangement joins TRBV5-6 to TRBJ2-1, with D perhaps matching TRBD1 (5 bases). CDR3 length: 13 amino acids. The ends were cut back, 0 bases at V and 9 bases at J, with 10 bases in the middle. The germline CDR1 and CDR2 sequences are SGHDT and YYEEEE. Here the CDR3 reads CASSLEIGVEQFF. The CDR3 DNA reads TGTGCCAGCAGCTTGGAGATAGGGGTTGAGCAGTTCTTC.

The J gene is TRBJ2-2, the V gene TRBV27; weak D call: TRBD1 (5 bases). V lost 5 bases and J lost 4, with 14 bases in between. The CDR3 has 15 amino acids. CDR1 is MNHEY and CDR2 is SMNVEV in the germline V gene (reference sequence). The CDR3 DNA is TGTGCCAGCAGTCTGAGACAGACTGCCACCGGGGAGCTGTTTTTT. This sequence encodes CASSLRQTATGELFF.

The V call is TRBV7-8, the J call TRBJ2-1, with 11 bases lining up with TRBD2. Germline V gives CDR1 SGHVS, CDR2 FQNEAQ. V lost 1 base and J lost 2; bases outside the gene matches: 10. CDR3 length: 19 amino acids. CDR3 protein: CASSLGGTSGRGPYNEQFF. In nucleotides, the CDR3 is TGTGCCAGCAGCTTAGGCGGAACTAGCGGGAGAGGACCCTACAATGAGCAGTTCTTC.

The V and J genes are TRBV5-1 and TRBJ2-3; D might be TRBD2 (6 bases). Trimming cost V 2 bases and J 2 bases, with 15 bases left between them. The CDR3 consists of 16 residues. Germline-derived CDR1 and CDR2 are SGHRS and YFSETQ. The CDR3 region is CASSFAISGITDTQYF. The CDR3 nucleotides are TGCGCCAGCAGCTTTGCCATTAGCGGAATCACAGATACGCAGTATTTT.

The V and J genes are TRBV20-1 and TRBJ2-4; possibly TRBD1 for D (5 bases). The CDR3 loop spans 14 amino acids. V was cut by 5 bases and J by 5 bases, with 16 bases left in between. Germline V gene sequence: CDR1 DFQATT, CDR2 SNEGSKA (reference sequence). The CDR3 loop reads CSAVGRGRENIQYF. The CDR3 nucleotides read TGCAGTGCTGTAGGCCGCGGCAGGGAAAACATTCAGTACTTC.

The CDR3 coding sequence is TGCGCCAGCAGTCACCCGGGCAGCACAGATACGCAGTATTTT. Translation gives CASSHPGSTDTQYF. This chain uses TRBV23-1 with TRBJ2-3, with no clear D. TRBV23-1 is designated an ORF whose function remains uncertain. There are 14 residues in the CDR3. V lost 3 bases, J lost 0 bases, and 7 bases lay in between.

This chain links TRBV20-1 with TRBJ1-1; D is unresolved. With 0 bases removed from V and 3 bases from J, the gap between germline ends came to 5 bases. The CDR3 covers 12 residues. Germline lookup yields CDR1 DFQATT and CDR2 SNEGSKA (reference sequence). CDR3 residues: CSAREVYTEAFF. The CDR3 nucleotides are TGCAGTGCTAGAGAGGTTTACACTGAAGCTTTCTTT.

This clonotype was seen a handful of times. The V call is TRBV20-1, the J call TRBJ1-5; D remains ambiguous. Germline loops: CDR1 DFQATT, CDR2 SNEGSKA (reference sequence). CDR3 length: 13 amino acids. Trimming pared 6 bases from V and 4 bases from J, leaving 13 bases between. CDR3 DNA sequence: TGCAGTGCCGGGCTAGCGGTGAATCAGCCCCAGCATTTT. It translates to CSAGLAVNQPQHF.

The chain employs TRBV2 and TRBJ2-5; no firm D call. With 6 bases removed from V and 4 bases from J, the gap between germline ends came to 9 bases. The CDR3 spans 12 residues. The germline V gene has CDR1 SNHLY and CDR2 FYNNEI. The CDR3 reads CASRSPPETQYF. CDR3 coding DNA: TGTGCCAGCAGATCTCCCCCAGAGACCCAGTACTTC.

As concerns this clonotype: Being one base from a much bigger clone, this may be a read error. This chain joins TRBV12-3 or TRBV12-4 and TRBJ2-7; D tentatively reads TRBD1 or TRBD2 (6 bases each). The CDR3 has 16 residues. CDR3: CAGSLRGAVDPYEQYF. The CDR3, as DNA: TGTGCCGGCAGCCTTAGGGGGGCGGTTGATCCCTACGAGCAGTACTTC.

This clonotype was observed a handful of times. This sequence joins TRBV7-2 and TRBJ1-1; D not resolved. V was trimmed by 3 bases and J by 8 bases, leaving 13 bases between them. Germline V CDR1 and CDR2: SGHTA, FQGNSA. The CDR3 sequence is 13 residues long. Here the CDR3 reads CASSFLVGSEAFF. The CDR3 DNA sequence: TGTGCCAGCAGCTTTTTGGTCGGCAGCGAAGCTTTCTTT.

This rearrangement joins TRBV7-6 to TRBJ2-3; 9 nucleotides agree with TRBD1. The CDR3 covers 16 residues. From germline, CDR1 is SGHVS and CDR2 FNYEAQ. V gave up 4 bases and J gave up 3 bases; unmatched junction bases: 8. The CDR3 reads CASSSHRGPQTDTQYF. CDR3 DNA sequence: TGTGCCAGCAGCTCTCACAGGGGGCCCCAGACAGATACGCAGTATTTT. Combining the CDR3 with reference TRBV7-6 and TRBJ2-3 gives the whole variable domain GAGVSQSPRYKVTKRGQDVALRCDPISGHVSLYWYRQALGQGPEFLTYFNYEAQQDKSGLPNDRFSAERPEGSISTLTIQRTEQRDSAMYRCASSSHRGPQTDTQYFGPGTRLTVL.

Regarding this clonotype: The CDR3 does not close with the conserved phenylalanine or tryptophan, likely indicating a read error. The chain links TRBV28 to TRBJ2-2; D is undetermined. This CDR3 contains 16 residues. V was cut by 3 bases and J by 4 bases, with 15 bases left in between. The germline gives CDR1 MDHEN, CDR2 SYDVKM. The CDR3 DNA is TGTGCCAGCAGTTTGCGGTCTAAACAGCCCACCGGGGAGCTGTTTTGT. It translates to CASSLRSKQPTGELFC.

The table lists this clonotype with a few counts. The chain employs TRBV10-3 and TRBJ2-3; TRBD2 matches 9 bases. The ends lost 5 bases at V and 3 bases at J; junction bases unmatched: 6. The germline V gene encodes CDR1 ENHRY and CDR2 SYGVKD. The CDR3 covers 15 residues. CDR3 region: CAISPLAGGTDTQYF. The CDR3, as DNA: TGTGCCATCAGTCCTCTGGCGGGGGGGACAGATACGCAGTATTTT.

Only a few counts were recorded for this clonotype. CDR3 sequence: CASSQDNYGYTF. For the CDR3, the DNA is TGTGCCAGCAGCCAAGATAACTATGGCTACACCTTC. The V call is TRBV3-1, the J call TRBJ1-2, with D uncertain. Germline assignment: CDR1 LGHDT and CDR2 YNNKEL (reference sequence). The V and J ends lost 0 bases and 1 base respectively, with 0 bases between them. The CDR3 is made up of 12 amino acids. The variable domain in full, with the rest retrieved from reference TRBV3-1 and TRBJ1-2, is DTAVSQTPKYLVTQMGNDKSIKCEQNLGHDTMYWYKQDSKKFLKIMFSYNNKELIINETVPNRFSPKSPDKAHLNLHINSLELGDSAVYFCASSQDNYGYTFGSGTRLTVV.

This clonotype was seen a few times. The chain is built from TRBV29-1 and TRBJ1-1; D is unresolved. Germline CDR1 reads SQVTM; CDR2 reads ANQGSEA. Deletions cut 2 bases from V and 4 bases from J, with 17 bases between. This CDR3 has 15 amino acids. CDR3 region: CSVESLGRDGTEAFF. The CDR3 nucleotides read TGCAGCGTTGAATCCCTGGGAAGAGATGGCACTGAAGCTTTCTTT.

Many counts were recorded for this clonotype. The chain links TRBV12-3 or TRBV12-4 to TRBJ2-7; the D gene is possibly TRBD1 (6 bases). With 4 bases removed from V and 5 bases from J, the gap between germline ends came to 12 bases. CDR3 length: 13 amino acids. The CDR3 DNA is TGTGCCAGCAGTTCCAGGGGTTACCACGAGCAGTACTTC. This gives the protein CASSSRGYHEQYF.

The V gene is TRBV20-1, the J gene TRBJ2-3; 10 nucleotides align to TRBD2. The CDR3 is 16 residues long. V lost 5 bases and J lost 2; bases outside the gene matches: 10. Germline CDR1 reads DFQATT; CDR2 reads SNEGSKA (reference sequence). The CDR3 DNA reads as TGCAGTGCTTCCAGCGGGGGGGCTTCTTTCACAGATACGCAGTATTTT. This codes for CSASSGGASFTDTQYF.

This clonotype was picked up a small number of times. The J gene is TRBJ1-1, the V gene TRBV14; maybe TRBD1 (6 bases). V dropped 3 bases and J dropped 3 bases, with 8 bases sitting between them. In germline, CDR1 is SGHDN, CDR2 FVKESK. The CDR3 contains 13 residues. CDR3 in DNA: TGTGCCAGCAGCCAGAACAGGGACACTGAAGCTTTCTTT. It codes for CASSQNRDTEAFF.

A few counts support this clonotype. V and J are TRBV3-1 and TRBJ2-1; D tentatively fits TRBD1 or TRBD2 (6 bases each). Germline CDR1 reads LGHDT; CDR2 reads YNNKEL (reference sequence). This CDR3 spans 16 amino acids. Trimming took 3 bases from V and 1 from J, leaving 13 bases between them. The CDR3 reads CASSHHIGGSYNEQFF. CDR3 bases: TGTGCCAGCAGCCACCACATAGGGGGGTCCTACAATGAGCAGTTCTTC.

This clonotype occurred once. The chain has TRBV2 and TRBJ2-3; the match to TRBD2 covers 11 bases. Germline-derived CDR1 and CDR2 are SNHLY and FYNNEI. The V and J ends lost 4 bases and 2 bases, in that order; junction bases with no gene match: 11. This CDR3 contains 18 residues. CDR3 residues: CASSAAGGTSGVTDTQYF. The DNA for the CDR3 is TGTGCCAGCAGTGCCGCAGGTGGGACTAGCGGTGTCACAGATACGCAGTATTTT. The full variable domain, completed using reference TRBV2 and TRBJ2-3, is EPEVTQTPSHQVTQMGQEVILRCVPISNHLYFYWYRQILGQKVEFLVSFYNNEISEKSEIFDDQFSVERPDGSNFTLKIRSTKLEDSAMYFCASSAAGGTSGVTDTQYFGPGTRLTVL.

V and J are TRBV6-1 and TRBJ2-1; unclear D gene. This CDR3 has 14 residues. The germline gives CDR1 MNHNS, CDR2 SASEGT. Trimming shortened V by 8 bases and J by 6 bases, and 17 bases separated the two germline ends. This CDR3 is CASSAPGRGNEQFF. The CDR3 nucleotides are TGTGCCAGCTCTGCCCCGGGCAGAGGCAATGAGCAGTTCTTC.

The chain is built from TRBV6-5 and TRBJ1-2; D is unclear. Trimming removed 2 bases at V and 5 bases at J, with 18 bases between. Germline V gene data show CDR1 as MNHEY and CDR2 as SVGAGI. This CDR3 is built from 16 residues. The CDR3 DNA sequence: TGTGCCAGCAGTTACGACGCAGTCGCTCGGGGTTATGGCTACACCTTC. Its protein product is CASSYDAVARGYGYTF.

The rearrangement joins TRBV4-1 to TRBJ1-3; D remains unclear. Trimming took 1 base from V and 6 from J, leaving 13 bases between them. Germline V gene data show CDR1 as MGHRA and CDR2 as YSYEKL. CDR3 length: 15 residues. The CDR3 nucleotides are TGCGCCAGCAGCCAAGTGGTGCAGCCCTCAAACACCATATATTTT. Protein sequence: CASSQVVQPSNTIYF.

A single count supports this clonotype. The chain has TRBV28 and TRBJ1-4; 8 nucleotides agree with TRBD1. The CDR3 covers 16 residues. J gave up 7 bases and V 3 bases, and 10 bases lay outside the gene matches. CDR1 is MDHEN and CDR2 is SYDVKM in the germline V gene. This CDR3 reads CASSFHGQGVSEKLFF. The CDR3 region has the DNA TGTGCCAGCAGTTTCCACGGACAGGGTGTCAGTGAAAAACTGTTTTTT.

This chain's CDR3 is CASRVRSGTEPLHF. CDR3 in DNA: TGTGCCAGCAGGGTGAGGTCCGGCACGGAACCCCTCCACTTT. The V gene is TRBV28, the J gene TRBJ1-6; D is unresolved. V lost 6 bases and J 12 bases, leaving 18 bases between the germline ends. The CDR3 loop spans 14 amino acids. Germline loops: CDR1 MDHEN, CDR2 SYDVKM.

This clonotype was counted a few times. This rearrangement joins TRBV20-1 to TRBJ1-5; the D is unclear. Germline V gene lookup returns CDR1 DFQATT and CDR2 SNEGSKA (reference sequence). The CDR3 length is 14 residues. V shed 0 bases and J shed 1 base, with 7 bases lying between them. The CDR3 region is CSAREGSSNQPQHF. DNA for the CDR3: TGCAGTGCTAGAGAGGGCTCGAGCAATCAGCCCCAGCATTTT.

The CDR3: CASSARASYNEQFF. CDR3 DNA sequence: TGTGCCAGCAGTGCACGGGCGTCCTACAATGAGCAGTTCTTC. The gene calls are TRBV27 and TRBJ2-1; D is unclear. Germline loops: CDR1 MNHEY, CDR2 SMNVEV (reference sequence). The CDR3 loop spans 14 amino acids. The ends were cut back, 5 bases at V and 1 base at J, with 9 bases in the middle.